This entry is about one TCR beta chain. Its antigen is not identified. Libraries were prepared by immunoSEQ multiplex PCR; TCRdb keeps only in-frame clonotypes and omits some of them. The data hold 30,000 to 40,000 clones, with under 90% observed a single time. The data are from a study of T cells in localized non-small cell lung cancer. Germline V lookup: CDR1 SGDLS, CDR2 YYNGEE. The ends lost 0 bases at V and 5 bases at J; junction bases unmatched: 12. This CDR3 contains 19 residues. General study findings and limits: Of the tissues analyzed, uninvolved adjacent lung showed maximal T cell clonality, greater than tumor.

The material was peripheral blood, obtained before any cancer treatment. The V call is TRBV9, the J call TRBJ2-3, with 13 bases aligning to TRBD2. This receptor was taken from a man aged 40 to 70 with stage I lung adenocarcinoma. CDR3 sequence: CASSVATRTSGGGQDTQYF. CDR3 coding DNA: TGTGCCAGCAGCGTAGCTACGCGTACTAGCGGGGGGGGTCAAGATACGCAGTATTTT.